The subject of this entry is one TCR beta chain. No antigen is known for it. No per-base quality is available; no much larger clone lies one base away. Using the deep immunoSEQ assay, multiplex PCR amplified TCR CDR3 regions from genomic DNA. For each cell subset, the extracted genomic DNA was distributed evenly across all wells of several immunoSEQ 96-well plates, and each plate served as one replicate. Each replicate PCR for sorted subsets received around 210 ng genomic DNA, equal to about 30,000 T cell genomes. Purified libraries were quantified with a Qubit 3.0 fluorometer, sized on a Bioanalyzer 2100, and re-quantified with the KAPA Library Quantification kit. A separate single-read 150-cycle Illumina NextSeq 550 flow cell was used to sequence each immunoSEQ 96-well plate. For the original study's pipeline: Because only junctional sequences without quality scores were contained in the immunoSEQ output, filtering matching that applied to full-length reads could not be performed. To assign V/J genes and CDR3, sequences were annotated using PyIR, a Python wrapper for IgBLAST v1.9, with IMGT germline references. Reads were filtered out if the reads had weak V/J assignments (E-value above 1e-6), no CDR3, stop codons, out-of-frame junctions, or ambiguous translated residues. V3J clonotypes were defined by identical inferred V gene, J gene, and CDR3 amino acid sequence. Percentage overlap between repertoires was computed as shared unique clonotypes divided by the size of the smaller repertoire. Repertoire richness was assessed with RTK rarefaction, the Chao1 estimator, and Recon v2.1 estimates of unobserved clonotypes. For all TCRbeta clonotypes obtained by the gDNA method from a handful of donors, generation probabilities were computed with OLGA. The immuneACCESS repertoire file appears here via TCRdb, limited to in-frame rearrangements. These files lack a portion of the clones; in checked studies, under half of the deficit traces to unresolved V genes, and the cause of the others is not known. The DNA was the basis for D and trimming; V, J and clone size are from that table. For this sample the table gives almost 700,000 clones, of which approximately 90% were detected only once. The top ten clones comprise 24% of the sample.

Spanning cysteine to phenylalanine, the CDR3 consists of 15 amino acids. Just CDR3 DNA is preserved here, 45 bases in frame from base 1. Trimming at the junction amounts to 5 bases on V and 3 bases on J, and the germline ends lie 14 bases apart. The germline V gene supplies CDR1 SGHVS and CDR2 FQNEAQ. CD8 naive samples consisted of CD45RO-negative cells that were positively selected for CCR7, yielding a CD45RA+CCR7+ population without TemRA cells. Donors were healthy HIV-negative adults with no recently reported acute infections or vaccinations. Only Caucasian adults living in Nashville, Tennessee, USA were represented among the donors. Blood was obtained by leukapheresis, after which PBMCs were separated by Ficoll-Histopaque density gradient centrifugation and cryopreserved in liquid nitrogen vapor phase. Analytical flow cytometry was used to check the purity and quantity of each magnetically sorted T cell population. Each sorted fraction had its genomic DNA isolated and then quantified by UV absorbance on a Nanodrop 2000c.

This sample was taken from a study of shared clonotypes between healthy human individuals (dated by TCRdb to 2019 to 2021). For the wider study: Three men and a couple of women, aged 18 to 49 years, made up the cohort. For each donor, three plates each were used for CD4 naive and CD4 memory, two plates were used for CD8 naive, and one plate was used for CD8 memory. To estimate repertoire size and how much clonotypes are shared between individuals, the study performed deep sequencing of blood TCR repertoires from a few healthy adults. Libraries were prepared and TCR repertoires were sequenced by different laboratories using diverse techniques, in order to increase sequencing depth and limit assay-specific biases. Leukapheresis yielded between about 0.9 and 8.9 billion PBMCs per donor.

Paper-wide results and their limitations: Even with the large sequencing depth, rarefaction of the sorted-subset datasets indicated that sequencing was incomplete. Compared with non-shared clonotypes, the clonotypes found in all four sorted-subset donors had higher generation probabilities. Sampling was restricted to blood, and TCR repertoires in tissues likely differ from the TCR repertoires found in blood. The small number of donors limited the genetic and exposure-history diversity represented. Pairwise subsampling indicated that sequencing depth was expected to affect the degree of clonotype sharing among donors. Naive subsets generally had larger estimated clonotype richness than memory subsets. When four donors were compared, the shared fraction of clonotypes was about 5% for naive CD4, 3% to 4% for naive CD8, more than 2% for memory CD4, and less than 0.5% for memory CD8.

The receptor was isolated from a man younger than 40 in good health. The chain was built from TRBV7-8 and TRBJ2-4, and the D gene may be TRBD2, 5 bases matching. The sequenced material came from naive CD8+ T cells sorted from blood. The sample's cell subset or site label is to be understood as: CD45RA+CCR7+. The DNA sequence reads TGTGCCAGCAGCCCTGAGCGGCTAGGCAAAAACATTCAGTACTTC. Its translation is CASSPERLGKNIQYF. The reference TRBV7-8 and TRBJ2-4 proteins fill in what lies around the CDR3, so the full variable domain reads GAGVSQSPRYKVAKRGQDVALRCDPISGHVSLFWYQQALGQGPEFLTYFQNEAQLDKSGLPSDRFFAERPEGSVSTLKIQRTQQEDSAVYLCASSPERLGKNIQYFGAGTRLSVL.